This T cell receptor (beta chain) appears in the sequencing data of a study of beta chain features in type 1 diabetes. Trimming removed 1 base from V and 2 bases from J, with 15 bases in between. CDR1 SGHAT and CDR2 FQNNGV come from the germline V gene. This CDR3 spans 16 amino acids. Sequenced material consisted of expressed TCRB transcripts (all of the isolated RNA was reverse transcribed). Libraries were prepared by immunoSEQ multiplex PCR; TCRdb keeps only in-frame clonotypes and omits some of them. The sample holds around 450,000 clones, 9.5% to 12% seen once. Study findings and constraints: Possible PCR preference for shorter templates applied equally to patients and controls.

A note on this clone: Its antigen is undetermined.

The genes are TRBV11-2 and TRBJ2-7; tentative D call: TRBD2 (6 bases). This TCR came from a woman between 18 and 29 years old in good health. Specimen: naive CD4+ T cells from blood. Here the CDR3 reads CASSLVAAQVAYEQYV. The CDR3 DNA follows: TGTGCCAGCAGCTTAGTAGCGGCACAGGTAGCCTACGAGCAGTACGTC.